This T cell receptor (beta chain) came from a study of OX40 agonist ivuxolimab in advanced cancers. At the level of the whole study: Ivuxolimab was an agonistic, fully human IgG2 monoclonal antibody directed against OX40 (CD134), a costimulatory receptor. Among the roughly 50 dose-escalation patients, approximately 20 had hepatocellular carcinoma, 15 or so melanoma, 9 renal cell carcinoma and 9 head and neck cancer. The purpose of peripheral TCRbeta sequencing was to test whether ivuxolimab changed TCR sequence diversity and led to clonal T-cell expansion. Patients were allowed to have had prior anti-PD-1, anti-PD-L1 or anti-CTLA-4 therapy, and approximately 43% of the dose-escalation patients had previously received checkpoint inhibitors. The paper covers the monotherapy dose-escalation part of the phase I ivuxolimab trial, which included N of about 50 patients. Three dose-escalation patients achieved partial responses, one with hepatocellular carcinoma and two with cutaneous melanoma. In the dose-escalation cohort, around four fifths of patients were male, and the mean age was 60 years with a range of about 20 to 80. Intravenous ivuxolimab was administered to patients every 2 weeks at six dose levels: 0.01, 0.1, 0.3, 1.5, 3 and 10 mg/kg.

Unmatched junction bases come to 9, with V trimmed by 7 bases and J by 7 bases. Spanning cysteine to phenylalanine, the CDR3 consists of 15 amino acids. This entry keeps only the CDR3 DNA: 45 bases, framed from base 1. CDR1 is given as SGHTA and CDR2 as FQGNSA, both from the germline V gene. Patients with autoimmune disease history or receiving systemic immunosuppression were excluded from the trial. Peripheral blood for TCR sequencing was drawn from every dose cohort at baseline, at cycle 4 day 1 and at cycle 7 day 1. The samples were drawn from a first-in-human, open-label, multicenter phase I dose-escalation trial of ivuxolimab. The trial enrolled adults with locally advanced or metastatic head and neck squamous cell, hepatocellular, melanoma or renal cell carcinoma. Before TCR sequencing, CD4+ and CD8+ T cells were separately sorted from peripheral blood. In regard to this clone: Its antigen is currently not known. Per-base quality was not reported, and no clone a single base away is much larger than it.

Here is what the overall study found, with its caveats: The antigen specificity of the peripheral T cells that underwent clonal expansion was not determined. Clonal expansion of both CD4+ and CD8+ blood T cells was observed from baseline to week 6 at doses 0.1 to 3.0 mg/kg. Low levels of normalized T-cell clonal expansion were also seen in some patients who did not respond. After ivuxolimab, expanded clones were on average more numerous among CD8+ T cells than among CD4+ T cells. Partial responders in the 0.1-3.0 mg/kg groups had among the lowest normalized peripheral clonal expansion, especially among CD8+ T cells.

To sequence the TCRbeta CDR3 region, genomic DNA was isolated from the sorted cells. The immunoSEQ Assay was used for sequencing of TCRbeta CDR3 regions. Held by TCRdb, this immuneACCESS table contains in-frame sequences only and omits some clones. Under half of the omission traces to an unresolved V gene where checked; the cause of the rest is unknown. The sample includes some 110,000 clones, with about nine tenths observed a single time. The top ten constitute more than 0.4% of the sample. Sequencing was performed on CD4+ or CD8+ T cells sorted from blood, taken in a trial of the OX40 agonist ivuxolimab. The receptor chain draws on TRBV7-2 and TRBJ2-3, with TRBD2 matching 12 junction bases. The sequence derives from an adult with an advanced solid tumor such as melanoma, head and neck, liver or kidney cancer. At the DNA level, the sequence is TGTGCCAGCACCTTGACTAGCGGGGGCCTCTATACGCAGTATTTT. This codes for CASTLTSGGLYTQYF.